These T cell receptor beta chains were read from a single sample in a study of shared clonotypes between healthy human individuals. Here immunoSEQ multiplex PCR was the method, and the copy in TCRdb shows in-frame clones only, minus some. The data contain 600,000 or so clones, roughly 98% of them singletons. Material for sequencing was naive CD8+ T cells sorted from blood. These TCRs come from a man aged 25-40 years in good health. Both conserved end residues are part of each CDR3.

V gene: TRBV10-3
J gene: TRBJ1-3
CDR3 protein: CAISARGQGGNTIYF

V gene: TRBV28
J gene: TRBJ2-3
CDR3 protein: CASSHLQSSSTDTQYF

V gene: TRBV7-2
J gene: TRBJ2-1
CDR3 protein: CASSSRDRGPNEQFF

V gene: TRBV6-6
J gene: TRBJ2-7
CDR3 protein: CASRPTGNEQYF

V gene: TRBV5-5
J gene: TRBJ2-5
CDR3 protein: CASSSDRGETQYF

V gene: TRBV4-2
J gene: TRBJ2-1
CDR3 protein: CASSQDIKVRGSYNEQFF

V gene: TRBV27
J gene: TRBJ2-7
CDR3 protein: CASSFTGPTYEQYF

V gene: TRBV7-2
J gene: TRBJ2-7
CDR3 protein: CASSQRVGQVSYEQYF

V gene: TRBV12-1
J gene: TRBJ2-2
CDR3 protein: CASSFTTSDSVNTGELFF

V gene: TRBV5-1
J gene: TRBJ2-1
CDR3 protein: CASRPPTSGSAYNEQFF

V gene: TRBV7-9
J gene: TRBJ2-2
CDR3 protein: CASSLVGRNTGELFF

V gene: TRBV13
J gene: TRBJ2-7
CDR3 protein: CASRLKVASYEQYF

V gene: TRBV10-3
J gene: TRBJ2-7
CDR3 protein: CAIALHGGGRSYEQYF

V gene: TRBV7-9
J gene: TRBJ2-3
CDR3 protein: CASRDGTAGDTQYF

V gene: TRBV7-8
J gene: TRBJ2-7
CDR3 protein: CASSSMGGSSYEQYF

V gene: TRBV6-5
J gene: TRBJ2-7
CDR3 protein: CASSYSGGRTPYEQYF

V gene: TRBV5-4
J gene: TRBJ1-4
CDR3 protein: CASSSATSTNEKLFF

V gene: TRBV9
J gene: TRBJ1-2
CDR3 protein: CASSVESGGLANYGYTF

V gene: TRBV13
J gene: TRBJ2-1
CDR3 protein: CASSLGNSGSINEQFF

V gene: TRBV4-3
J gene: TRBJ2-1
CDR3 protein: CASSPGTNSYNEQFF

V gene: TRBV27
J gene: TRBJ2-1
CDR3 protein: CASSWGTGGSNEQFF

V gene: TRBV11-2
J gene: TRBJ1-2
CDR3 protein: CASSTSSDYGYTF

V gene: TRBV7-9
J gene: TRBJ2-7
CDR3 protein: CASRPQDTYEQYF

V gene: TRBV7-6
J gene: TRBJ2-5
CDR3 protein: CASSSTSGLAETQYF

V gene: TRBV9
J gene: TRBJ2-2
CDR3 protein: CASSPPSLQGWTGELFF

V gene: TRBV4-1
J gene: TRBJ2-7
CDR3 protein: CASSSQSSYEQYF

V gene: TRBV20-1
J gene: TRBJ2-1
CDR3 protein: CSARRVNEQFF

V gene: TRBV29-1
J gene: TRBJ2-7
CDR3 protein: CSASGRSSYEQYF

V gene: TRBV27
J gene: TRBJ2-1
CDR3 protein: CASSLVGGNYNEQFF

V gene: TRBV7-9
J gene: TRBJ1-1
CDR3 protein: CASSLGLTEAFF

V gene: TRBV13
J gene: TRBJ2-7
CDR3 protein: CASSLLTPYEQYF

V gene: TRBV29-1
J gene: TRBJ2-1
CDR3 protein: CSAAQGSYNEQFF

V gene: TRBV29-1
J gene: TRBJ2-1
CDR3 protein: CSVAAEPYNEQFF

V gene: TRBV5-1
J gene: TRBJ2-5
CDR3 protein: CASSSQVDRAWETQYF

V gene: TRBV15
J gene: TRBJ1-4
CDR3 protein: CATSRDFTKNEKLFF

V gene: TRBV9
J gene: TRBJ2-1
CDR3 protein: CASSVEDNSMGNEQFF

V gene: TRBV9
J gene: TRBJ2-1
CDR3 protein: CASSVRENEQFF

V gene: TRBV6-1
J gene: TRBJ2-1
CDR3 protein: CASSLGLAGYNEQFF

V gene: TRBV28
J gene: TRBJ2-3
CDR3 protein: CASIDGPRLTSTDTQYF

V gene: TRBV4-1
J gene: TRBJ1-2
CDR3 protein: CASSQPGLNYGYTF

V gene: TRBV7-9
J gene: TRBJ2-7
CDR3 protein: CASSAPKGAGAEQYF

V gene: TRBV28
J gene: TRBJ1-1
CDR3 protein: CASSSRYMNTEAFF

V gene: TRBV15
J gene: TRBJ2-1
CDR3 protein: CATSRVWSEQFF

V gene: TRBV29-1
J gene: TRBJ2-7
CDR3 protein: CSAGPIAGGSSYEQYF

V gene: TRBV27
J gene: TRBJ1-5
CDR3 protein: CASSLGGQNQPQHF

V gene: TRBV28
J gene: TRBJ1-1
CDR3 protein: CASSPLSGWPEAFF